What follows is one TCR beta chain and its context. The data were taken from a study of neurological immune-mediated disorders. Synthesis of cDNA was accomplished via 5'RACE employing 10-nucleotide random UMIs. Over 160 million TCR-beta sequences from 15-18 subjects were obtained in each sequencing run. TCRdb itself ran the 5' RACE reads through MiXCR, one entry per CDR3 protein. The profile shows about 48,000 distinct CDR3 sequences, over 20% of them singletons. The CDR3 contains 11 residues. Germline CDR1 and CDR2: KGHSH and LQKENI. V gave up 5 bases and J gave up 2 bases, with 2 bases separating them.

The chain joins TRBV18 to TRBJ2-3; D unresolved. Input material: PBMCs. The sequence came from a woman between 65 and 79 years old in good health. CDR3 nucleotides: TGTGCCAGCTCATCCACAGATACGCAGTATTTT. The encoded protein is CASSSTDTQYF.